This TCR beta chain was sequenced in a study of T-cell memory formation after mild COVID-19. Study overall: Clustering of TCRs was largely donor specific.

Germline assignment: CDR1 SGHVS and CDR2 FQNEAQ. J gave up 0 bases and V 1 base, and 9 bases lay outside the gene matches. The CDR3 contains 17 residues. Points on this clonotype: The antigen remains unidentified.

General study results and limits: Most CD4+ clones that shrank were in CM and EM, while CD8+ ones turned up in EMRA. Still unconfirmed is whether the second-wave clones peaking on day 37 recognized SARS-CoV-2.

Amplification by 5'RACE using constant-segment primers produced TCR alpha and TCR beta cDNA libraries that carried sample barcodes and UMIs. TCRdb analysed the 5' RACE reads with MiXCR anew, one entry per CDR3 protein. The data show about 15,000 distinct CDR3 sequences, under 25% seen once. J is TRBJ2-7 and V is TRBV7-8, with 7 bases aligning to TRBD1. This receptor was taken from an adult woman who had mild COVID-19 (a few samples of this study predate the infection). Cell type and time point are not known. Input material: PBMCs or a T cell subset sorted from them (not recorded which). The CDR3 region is CASSLEGLDRVSYEQYF. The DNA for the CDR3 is TGTGCCAGCAGCTTAGAGGGGCTAGACAGGGTCTCCTACGAGCAGTACTTC.